Following are 25 T cell receptor beta chains from one sample sequenced in a study of blood T cells in healthy people across ages. Primers used in a second PCR of roughly 6 to 11 cycles were a sample-barcoded 5' primer and a J-beta primer mix. MiXCR, applied by TCRdb to the 5' RACE reads, yields one record per CDR3 protein. The sample includes under 2,000,000 distinct CDR3 sequences, around 50% of them seen just once. Sequenced input: blood. The receptors derive from a woman aged 35 to 49 in good health.

This clonotype was found a few times. The chain recombines TRBV20-1 with TRBJ2-7, with D perhaps matching TRBD2 (5 bases). The V gene's germline CDR1 is DFQATT and CDR2 SNEGSKA (reference sequence). V lost 0 bases, J lost 6 bases, and 9 bases lay in between. The CDR3 totals 12 residues. CDR3 residues: CSAREGATEQYF. The CDR3 coding sequence is TGCAGTGCTAGAGAGGGAGCAACCGAGCAGTACTTC.

This clonotype has only a few counts. J is TRBJ2-1 and V is TRBV24-1; the D is unclear. This CDR3 has 10 residues. V was clipped by 12 bases and J by 10 bases, with 12 bases between them. Germline assignment: CDR1 KGHDR and CDR2 SFDVKD. CDR3 in amino acids: CAAWLDEQFF. In DNA, the CDR3 is TGTGCCGCCTGGTTAGACGAGCAGTTCTTC.

The chain is built from TRBV20-1 and TRBJ2-7; TRBD2 agrees at 7 bases. CDR3 size: 12 residues. Germline CDR1 DFQATT, CDR2 SNEGSKA (reference sequence). The CDR3: CTVGGGTYEQYF. The CDR3, as DNA: TGCACCGTGGGGGGGGGAACCTACGAGCAGTACTTC.

Concerning this clonotype: One end of the junction does not line up with germline, which may come from a read error. V gene TRBV28 combines with J gene TRBJ1-1; the D gene is possibly TRBD1 (5 bases). Germline loops: CDR1 MDHEN, CDR2 SYDVKM. The CDR3 has 16 residues. CDR3 nucleotides: TGTGCCAGCAGTTCCTTGACCTGGGGCATGAACACTGGAGCTTTCTTT. Its protein is CASSSLTWGMNTGAFF.

The V call is TRBV12-3 or TRBV12-4, the J call TRBJ1-1, with unresolved D. This CDR3 has 13 amino acids. Between the trimmed V and J ends, which lost 2 bases and 4 bases, there was a span of 8 bases. As DNA, the CDR3 is TGTGCCAGCAGTTTAATCCGCGGCACTGAAGCTTTCTTT. Translating it yields CASSLIRGTEAFF.

The chain is built from TRBV5-1 and TRBJ2-1; D is tentatively TRBD1 or TRBD2 (5 bases each). The CDR3 spans 14 residues. V lost 3 bases to trimming and J lost 7 bases, with 14 bases between them. CDR1 is SGHRS and CDR2 is YFSETQ in the germline V gene. The CDR3 sequence is CASSSGTAGNEQFF. The CDR3 region has the DNA TGCGCCAGCAGCTCGGGGACGGCAGGGAATGAGCAGTTCTTC. Together with reference TRBV5-1 and TRBJ2-1, the CDR3 gives the full variable domain: KAGVTQTPRYLIKTRGQQVTLSCSPISGHRSVSWYQQTPGQGLQFLFEYFSETQRNKGNFPGRFSGRQFSNSRSEMNVSTLELGDSALYLCASSSGTAGNEQFFGPGTRLTVL.

This clonotype has just a few counts. The chain links TRBV5-6 to TRBJ2-1; D possibly corresponds to TRBD2 (5 bases). Germline V lookup: CDR1 SGHDT, CDR2 YYEEEE. V was trimmed by 8 bases and J by 10 bases, leaving 16 bases between them. This CDR3 region has 12 residues. The CDR3 sequence is CASAVDASEQFF. CDR3 DNA: TGTGCCAGTGCGGTCGACGCTAGCGAGCAGTTCTTC.

This chain uses TRBV5-1 with TRBJ1-4; D not resolved. Germline V gene lookup returns CDR1 SGHRS and CDR2 YFSETQ. Trimming stripped 0 bases from V and 7 bases from J, with 13 bases between. The CDR3 covers 15 residues. CDR3 amino acids: CASSLDGQWSEKLFF. DNA of the CDR3: TGCGCCAGCAGCTTGGATGGTCAGTGGAGTGAAAAACTGTTTTTT. Full variable domain (outside the CDR3, taken from reference TRBV5-1 and TRBJ1-4): KAGVTQTPRYLIKTRGQQVTLSCSPISGHRSVSWYQQTPGQGLQFLFEYFSETQRNKGNFPGRFSGRQFSNSRSEMNVSTLELGDSALYLCASSLDGQWSEKLFFGSGTQLSVL.

This sequence joins TRBV10-3 and TRBJ1-2; 12 bases fit TRBD1. V shed 6 bases, J shed 3 bases, and the junction held 11 bases outside the gene matches. Germline V gives CDR1 ENHRY, CDR2 SYGVKD. CDR3 length: 17 residues. CDR3 sequence: CAISWAGTGGSDYGYTF. CDR3 in DNA: TGTGCCATCAGCTGGGCCGGGACAGGGGGCTCGGACTATGGCTACACCTTC.

The V and J genes are TRBV7-2 and TRBJ2-7; D gene uncertain. This CDR3 spans 14 amino acids. Germline V lookup: CDR1 SGHTA, CDR2 FQGNSA. Between the trimmed V and J ends, which lost 1 base and 5 bases, there was a span of 12 bases. The CDR3 is CASSLDGVRNEQYF. DNA for the CDR3: TGTGCCAGCAGCTTAGATGGGGTCAGGAACGAGCAGTACTTC.

Note on this clonotype: Germline and junction disagree at one end, which may indicate a read error. The chain employs TRBV28 and TRBJ1-2; 7 bases are a match to TRBD1. The CDR3 is made up of 15 amino acids. The V gene's germline CDR1 is MDHEN and CDR2 SYDVKM. CDR3 amino acids: CASSLGGQTNYGCTF. The CDR3 DNA follows: TGTGCCAGCAGTTTAGGGGGACAGACGAACTATGGCTGCACCTTC.

This clonotype has only one observation. The J gene is TRBJ1-1, the V gene TRBV4-3; D uncertain. V lost 0 bases and J lost 0, with 11 bases in between. The germline CDR1 and CDR2 sequences are LGHNA and YSLEER. The CDR3 spans 16 residues. The CDR3 sequence is CASSQEIQRMNTEAFF. CDR3 in DNA: TGCGCCAGCAGCCAAGAGATACAGCGAATGAACACTGAAGCTTTCTTT.

The chain uses TRBV6-2 or TRBV6-3 and TRBJ2-7, with a tentative D call TRBD1 (6 bases). Germline-derived CDR1 and CDR2 are MNHEY and SVGEGT. There are 16 residues in the CDR3. The germline V and J ends were trimmed by 3 bases and 1 base, with 16 bases remaining between them. CDR3 sequence reads: CASSYSGTPLSYEQYF. As DNA, the CDR3 is TGTGCCAGCAGTTATTCCGGGACACCACTTTCCTACGAGCAGTACTTC.

This clonotype has a handful of counts. The rearrangement uses TRBV12-3 or TRBV12-4 and TRBJ1-5; D unresolved. With 1 base removed from V and 0 bases from J, the gap between germline ends came to 10 bases. The CDR3 is made up of 16 amino acids. CDR3 sequence reads: CASSLEVGPSNQPQHF. CDR3 DNA: TGTGCCAGCAGTTTAGAGGTAGGGCCTAGCAATCAGCCCCAGCATTTT.

This clonotype showed up just once. The chain recombines TRBV6-6 with TRBJ2-3, with TRBD2 matching over 7 bases. The CDR3 consists of 16 residues. Germline CDR1 is MNHNY and CDR2 is SVGAGI (reference sequence). After removal of 2 bases from V and 1 base from J, the junction contained 6 bases not matched to a gene. This CDR3 is CASSYDAGVGTDTQYF. The CDR3 coding sequence is TGTGCCAGCAGTTACGATGCGGGGGTAGGCACAGATACGCAGTATTTT.

The V gene is TRBV9, the J gene TRBJ1-1; D is uncertain. Germline CDR1 SGDLS, CDR2 YYNGEE. The CDR3 is made up of 13 amino acids. V was clipped by 3 bases and J by 2 bases, with 8 bases between them. The CDR3 DNA reads as TGTGCCAGCAGCGGGAGGGAAAACACTGAAGCTTTCTTT. This codes for CASSGRENTEAFF.

This chain links TRBV4-2 with TRBJ1-5; no clear D gene. The CDR3 is 14 residues long. Trimming cost V 0 bases and J 5 bases, with 8 bases left between them. Germline V gene data show CDR1 as LGHNA and CDR2 as YNFKEQ. The CDR3 loop is CASSQDRRDQPQHF. The CDR3 nucleotides read TGTGCCAGCAGCCAAGATAGGAGGGATCAGCCCCAGCATTTT.

The rearrangement joins TRBV20-1 to TRBJ2-7, with D perhaps assigned TRBD1 or TRBD2 (5 bases each). Germline V gene sequence: CDR1 DFQATT, CDR2 SNEGSKA (reference sequence). The CDR3 runs to 10 residues. Trimming took off 3 bases at V and 9 bases at J, with 9 bases between the two ends. CDR3 residues: CSASGGPQYF. The CDR3 nucleotides read TGCAGTGCTAGTGGGGGACCGCAGTACTTC.

The chain joins TRBV27 to TRBJ1-2; D is ambiguous. The V end lost 6 bases, the J end lost 4 bases, and 21 bases lay between the germline ends. The CDR3 sequence is 16 residues long. Germline lookup yields CDR1 MNHEY and CDR2 SMNVEV (reference sequence). CDR3 residues: CASRLGQVGGGYGYTF. Here the CDR3 DNA reads TGTGCCAGCAGGTTAGGTCAGGTCGGAGGAGGCTATGGCTACACCTTC.

This clonotype came up a few times. V usage is TRBV13 and J usage is TRBJ2-4, with a tentative D call TRBD1 (5 bases). V lost 4 bases, J lost 13 bases, and 20 bases lay in between. The CDR3 has 14 amino acids. Germline CDR1 reads PRHDT; CDR2 reads FYEKMQ (reference sequence). CDR3 protein: CASSSPLLQGEQYF. CDR3 coding DNA: TGTGCCAGCAGCTCCCCCTTGCTTCAGGGTGAGCAGTACTTC. Supplemented by reference TRBV13 and TRBJ2-4, the full variable domain reads AAGVIQSPRHLIKEKRETATLKCYPIPRHDTVYWYQQGPGQDPQFLISFYEKMQSDKGSIPDRFSAQQFSDYHSELNMSSLELGDSALYFCASSSPLLQGEQYFGAGTRLSVL.

This clonotype has only a few counts. V gene TRBV15 combines with J gene TRBJ1-2, with D unresolved. This CDR3 spans 13 amino acids. V was shortened by 0 bases and J by 2 bases, with 4 bases between the two germline ends. The germline CDR1 and CDR2 sequences are LNHNV and YYDKDF (reference sequence). The CDR3 nucleotides read TGTGCCACCAGCAGAGACAGGAACTATGGCTACACCTTC. Residues: CATSRDRNYGYTF.

Comments on this clonotype: It may be a read error: a sequence one base away is much more abundant. The chain recombines TRBV4-2 with TRBJ2-1; D is possibly TRBD1 (6 bases). The closer fit of TRBJ2-7 to the DNA end suggests the J call may be wrong. Germline CDR1 LGHNA, CDR2 YNFKEQ. The CDR3 is made up of 14 amino acids. The CDR3 here is CASSPRQEYNEQYF. The DNA of the CDR3 is TGTGCCAGCAGCCCTAGACAGGAATACAATGAGCAGTACTTC.

About this clonotype itself: One junction end disagrees with the germline gene, perhaps due to a read error. The chain joins TRBV7-7 to TRBJ2-1; 7 positions match TRBD2. CDR1 is SSHAT, CDR2 FNYEAQ, per germline (reference sequence). The CDR3 extends over 15 amino acids. The DNA for the CDR3 is TGTGCTAGCAGCTTAGGCCCAGCGGGGCCCAATGAGCAGTTCTTC. Translated, it gives CASSLGPAGPNEQFF.

This clonotype has only one observation. The CDR3 protein is CASSIEQGTGGYTF. The DNA of the CDR3 is TGCGCCAGCAGCATAGAACAGGGAACGGGTGGCTACACCTTC. V gene TRBV5-1 combines with J gene TRBJ1-2, with D maybe TRBD1 (6 bases). Looked up from germline, CDR1 is SGHRS and CDR2 is YFSETQ. The CDR3 covers 14 residues. The V end lost 4 bases, the J end lost 7 bases, and 17 bases lay between the germline ends.

This chain connects TRBV20-1 to TRBJ2-1, with 7 positions matching TRBD1. Germline assignment: CDR1 DFQATT and CDR2 SNEGSKA (reference sequence). The CDR3 is made up of 13 amino acids. V was pared by 3 bases and J by 5 bases, with 4 bases of the junction left unmatched. The CDR3 sequence: CSARGTVNNEQFF. The DNA of the CDR3 is TGCAGTGCTAGGGGGACAGTGAACAATGAGCAGTTCTTC.